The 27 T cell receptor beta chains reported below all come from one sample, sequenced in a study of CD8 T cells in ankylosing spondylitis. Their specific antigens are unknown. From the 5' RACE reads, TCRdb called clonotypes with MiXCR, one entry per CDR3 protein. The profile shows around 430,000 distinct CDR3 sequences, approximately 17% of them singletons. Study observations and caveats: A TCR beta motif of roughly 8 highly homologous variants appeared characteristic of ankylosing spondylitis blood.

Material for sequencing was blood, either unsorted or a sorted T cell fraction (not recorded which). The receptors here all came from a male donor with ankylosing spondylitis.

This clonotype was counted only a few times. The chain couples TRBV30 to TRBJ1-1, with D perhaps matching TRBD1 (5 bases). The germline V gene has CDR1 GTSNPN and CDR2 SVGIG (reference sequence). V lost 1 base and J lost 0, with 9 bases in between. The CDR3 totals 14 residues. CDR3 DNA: TGTGCCTGGAGTGGCGGGGGGTTGAACACTGAAGCTTTCTTT. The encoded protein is CAWSGGGLNTEAFF.

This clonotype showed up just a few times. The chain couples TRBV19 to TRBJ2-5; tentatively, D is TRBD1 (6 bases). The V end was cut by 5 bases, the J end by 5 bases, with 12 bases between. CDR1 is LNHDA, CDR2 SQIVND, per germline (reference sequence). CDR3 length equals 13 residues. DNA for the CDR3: TGTGCCAGTAGTGTACAGGGCGGGGAGACCCAGTACTTC. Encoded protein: CASSVQGGETQYF.

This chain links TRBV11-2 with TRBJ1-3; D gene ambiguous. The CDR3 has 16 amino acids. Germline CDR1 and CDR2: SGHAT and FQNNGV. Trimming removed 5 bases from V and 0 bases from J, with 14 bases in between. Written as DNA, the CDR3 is TGTGCCAGCAGCGCCATAGTTGGTTTCTCTGGAAACACCATATATTTT. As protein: CASSAIVGFSGNTIYF.

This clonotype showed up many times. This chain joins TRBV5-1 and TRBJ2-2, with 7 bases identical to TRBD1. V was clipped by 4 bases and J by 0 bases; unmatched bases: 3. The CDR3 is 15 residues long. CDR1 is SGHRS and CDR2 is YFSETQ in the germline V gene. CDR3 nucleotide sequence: TGCGCCAGCAGCCCGGGACAGACGAACACCGGGGAGCTGTTTTTT. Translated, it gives CASSPGQTNTGELFF.

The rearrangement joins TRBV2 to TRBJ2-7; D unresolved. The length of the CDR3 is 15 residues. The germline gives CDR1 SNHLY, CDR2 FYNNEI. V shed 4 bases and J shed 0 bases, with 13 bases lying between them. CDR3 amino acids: CASSAGYLSSYEQYF. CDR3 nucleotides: TGTGCCAGCAGTGCGGGTTATCTGAGCTCCTACGAGCAGTACTTC. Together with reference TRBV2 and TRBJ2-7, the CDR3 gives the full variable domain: EPEVTQTPSHQVTQMGQEVILRCVPISNHLYFYWYRQILGQKVEFLVSFYNNEISEKSEIFDDQFSVERPDGSNFTLKIRSTKLEDSAMYFCASSAGYLSSYEQYFGPGTRLTVT.

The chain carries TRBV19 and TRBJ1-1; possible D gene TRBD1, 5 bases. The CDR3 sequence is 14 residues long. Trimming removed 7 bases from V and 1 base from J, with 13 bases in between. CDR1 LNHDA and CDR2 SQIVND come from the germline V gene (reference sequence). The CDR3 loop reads CASTDPGSNTEAFF. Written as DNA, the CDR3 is TGTGCCAGTACGGATCCAGGGTCGAACACTGAAGCTTTCTTT.

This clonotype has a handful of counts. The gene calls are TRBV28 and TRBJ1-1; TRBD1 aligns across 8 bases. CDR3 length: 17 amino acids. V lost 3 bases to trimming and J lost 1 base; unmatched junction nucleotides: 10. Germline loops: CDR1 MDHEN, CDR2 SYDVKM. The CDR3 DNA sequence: TGTGCCAGCAGTTTGATAGTAGGACAGGGCCCGAACACTGAAGCTTTCTTT. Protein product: CASSLIVGQGPNTEAFF.

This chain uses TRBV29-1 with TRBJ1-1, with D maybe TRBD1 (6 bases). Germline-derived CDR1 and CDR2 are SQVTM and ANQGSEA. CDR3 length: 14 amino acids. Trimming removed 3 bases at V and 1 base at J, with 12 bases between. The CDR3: CSVDRGGRNTEAFF. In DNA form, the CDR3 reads TGCAGCGTTGATCGCGGGGGCCGGAACACTGAAGCTTTCTTT.

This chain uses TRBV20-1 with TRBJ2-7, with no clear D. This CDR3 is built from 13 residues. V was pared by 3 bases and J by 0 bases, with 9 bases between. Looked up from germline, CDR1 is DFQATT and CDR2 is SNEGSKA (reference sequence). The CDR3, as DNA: TGCAGTGCTAGTCAGCAAAGCTCCTACGAGCAGTACTTC. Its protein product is CSASQQSSYEQYF.

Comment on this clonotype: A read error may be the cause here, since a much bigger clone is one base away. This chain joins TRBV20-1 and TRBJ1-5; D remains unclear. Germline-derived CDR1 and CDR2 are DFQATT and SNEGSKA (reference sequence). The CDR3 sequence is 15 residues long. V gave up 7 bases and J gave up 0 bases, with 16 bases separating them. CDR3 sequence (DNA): TGCAGTGGAAGCGTAGAGGGTTATAGCAATCAGCCCCAGCATTTT. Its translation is CSGSVEGYSNQPQHF.

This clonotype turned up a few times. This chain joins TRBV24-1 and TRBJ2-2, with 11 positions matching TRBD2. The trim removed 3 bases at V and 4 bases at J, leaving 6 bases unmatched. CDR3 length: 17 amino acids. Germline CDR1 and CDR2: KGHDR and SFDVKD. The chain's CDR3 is CATSDPGTSGRTGELFF. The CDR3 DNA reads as TGTGCCACCAGTGATCCTGGGACTAGCGGACGCACCGGGGAGCTGTTTTTT.

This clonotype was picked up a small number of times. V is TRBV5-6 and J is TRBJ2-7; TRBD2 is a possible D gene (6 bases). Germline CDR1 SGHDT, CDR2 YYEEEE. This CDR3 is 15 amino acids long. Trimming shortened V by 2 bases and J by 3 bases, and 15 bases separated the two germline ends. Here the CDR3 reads CASSFWGWGLYEQYF. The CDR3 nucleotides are TGTGCCAGCAGCTTCTGGGGATGGGGACTCTACGAGCAGTACTTC.

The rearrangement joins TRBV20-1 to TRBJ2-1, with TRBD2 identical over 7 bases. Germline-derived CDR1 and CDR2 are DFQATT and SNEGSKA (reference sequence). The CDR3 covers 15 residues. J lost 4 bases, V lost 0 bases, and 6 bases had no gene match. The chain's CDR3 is CSAREKAGAYNEQFF. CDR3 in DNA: TGCAGTGCTAGAGAGAAGGCGGGAGCTTACAATGAGCAGTTCTTC.

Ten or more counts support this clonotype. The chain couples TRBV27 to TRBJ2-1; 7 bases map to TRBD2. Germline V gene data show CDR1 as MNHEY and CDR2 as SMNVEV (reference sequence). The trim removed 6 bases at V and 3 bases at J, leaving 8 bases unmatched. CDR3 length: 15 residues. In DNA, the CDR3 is TGTGCCAGCAGCCTTACCGGACTAGGCTACAATGAGCAGTTCTTC. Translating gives CASSLTGLGYNEQFF.

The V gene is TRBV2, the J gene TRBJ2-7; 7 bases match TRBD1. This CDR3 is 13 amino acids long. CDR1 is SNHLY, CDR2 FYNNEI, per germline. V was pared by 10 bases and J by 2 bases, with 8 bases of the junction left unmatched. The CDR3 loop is CATADRRPYEQYF. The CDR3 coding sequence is TGTGCCACCGCGGACAGGAGACCCTACGAGCAGTACTTC.

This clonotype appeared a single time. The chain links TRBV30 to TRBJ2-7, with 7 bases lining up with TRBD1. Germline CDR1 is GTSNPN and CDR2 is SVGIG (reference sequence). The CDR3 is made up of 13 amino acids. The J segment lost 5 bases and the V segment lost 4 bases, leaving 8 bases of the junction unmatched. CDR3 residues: CAWTGQANHEQYF. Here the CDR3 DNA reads TGTGCCTGGACTGGACAGGCGAACCACGAGCAGTACTTC.

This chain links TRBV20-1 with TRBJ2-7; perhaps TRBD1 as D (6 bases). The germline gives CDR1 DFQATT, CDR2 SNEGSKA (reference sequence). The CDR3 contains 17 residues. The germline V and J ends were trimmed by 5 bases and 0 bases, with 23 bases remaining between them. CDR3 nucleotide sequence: TGCAGTGCTGCCACTCCGCAGGGGTTAGTGGGCTCCTACGAGCAGTACTTC. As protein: CSAATPQGLVGSYEQYF.

The CDR3 coding sequence is TGTGCCAGCAGTTACTCGACCCATCGAGGGCCAGCCTACGAGCAGTACTTC. The encoded protein is CASSYSTHRGPAYEQYF. This chain joins TRBV6-5 and TRBJ2-7, with D perhaps matching TRBD2 (5 bases). The CDR3 extends over 17 amino acids. With 0 bases removed from V and 2 bases from J, the gap between germline ends came to 17 bases. Germline CDR1 and CDR2: MNHEY and SVGAGI.

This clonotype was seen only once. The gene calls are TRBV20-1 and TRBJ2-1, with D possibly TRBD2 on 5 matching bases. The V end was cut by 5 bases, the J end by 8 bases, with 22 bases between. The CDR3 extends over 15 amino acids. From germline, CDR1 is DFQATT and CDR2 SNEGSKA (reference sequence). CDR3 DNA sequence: TGCAGTGCTCCCCCCCTCGGGAACCCCGAGGATGAGCAGTTCTTC. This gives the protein CSAPPLGNPEDEQFF.

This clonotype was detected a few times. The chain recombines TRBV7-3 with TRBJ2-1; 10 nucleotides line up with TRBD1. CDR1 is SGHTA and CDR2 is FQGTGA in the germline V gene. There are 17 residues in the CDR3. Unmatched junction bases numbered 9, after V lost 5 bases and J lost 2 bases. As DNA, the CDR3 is TGTGCCAGCAGCGCAAGTAGGGGACAGGGGACCTACAATGAGCAGTTCTTC. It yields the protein CASSASRGQGTYNEQFF.

CDR3 sequence (DNA): TGCAGCGTCGAGGACAGGGGCAGCTCCTACGAGCAGTACTTC. It codes for CSVEDRGSSYEQYF. The chain is built from TRBV29-1 and TRBJ2-7; 9 bases agree with TRBD1. The trim removed 6 bases at V and 0 bases at J, leaving 6 bases unmatched. CDR1 and CDR2 from the germline V gene are SQVTM and ANQGSEA. This CDR3 has 14 residues.

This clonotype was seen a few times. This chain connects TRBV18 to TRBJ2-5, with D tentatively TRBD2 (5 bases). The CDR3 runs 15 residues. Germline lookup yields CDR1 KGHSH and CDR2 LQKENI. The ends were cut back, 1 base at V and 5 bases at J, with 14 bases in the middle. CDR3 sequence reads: CASSPQSGSVETQYF. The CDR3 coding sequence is TGTGCCAGCTCACCACAGTCGGGATCGGTGGAGACCCAGTACTTC.

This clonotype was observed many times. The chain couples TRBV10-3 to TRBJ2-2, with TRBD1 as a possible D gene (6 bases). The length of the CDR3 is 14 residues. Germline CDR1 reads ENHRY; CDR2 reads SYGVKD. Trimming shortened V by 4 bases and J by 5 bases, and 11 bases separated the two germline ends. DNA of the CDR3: TGTGCCATCAGTGTGGCAGGGGCTACCGGGGAGCTGTTTTTT. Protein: CAISVAGATGELFF.

CDR3 sequence: CASSKDSGSYNEQFF. DNA for the CDR3: TGTGCCAGCAGCAAAGATAGCGGGAGCTACAATGAGCAGTTCTTC. The chain recombines TRBV21-1 with TRBJ2-1; the DNA was not compared with TRBD2, the D call given in the table. TRBV21-1 is assigned pseudogene status. There are 15 residues in the CDR3.

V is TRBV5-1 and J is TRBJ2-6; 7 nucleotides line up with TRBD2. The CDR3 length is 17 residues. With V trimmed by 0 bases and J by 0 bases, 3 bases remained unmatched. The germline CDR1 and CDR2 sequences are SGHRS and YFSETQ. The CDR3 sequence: CASSLGRTSSGANVLTF. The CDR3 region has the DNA TGCGCCAGCAGCTTGGGACGGACTAGCTCTGGGGCCAACGTCCTGACTTTC.

Written as DNA, the CDR3 is TGCAGTGCTAGTCGGCGGGACATCAATCAGCCCCAGCATTTT. As protein: CSASRRDINQPQHF. The genes are TRBV20-1 and TRBJ1-5; D perhaps matches TRBD1 (6 bases). CDR1 is DFQATT and CDR2 is SNEGSKA in the germline V gene (reference sequence). V lost 3 bases and J lost 3, with 12 bases in between. This CDR3 is 14 amino acids long.

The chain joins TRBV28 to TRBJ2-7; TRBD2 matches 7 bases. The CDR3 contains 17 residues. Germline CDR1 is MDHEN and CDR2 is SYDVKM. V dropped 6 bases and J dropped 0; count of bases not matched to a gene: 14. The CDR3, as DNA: TGTGCCAGCAGATCAGCCGGAGCGGGGCTTAGCTCCTACGAGCAGTACTTC. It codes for CASRSAGAGLSSYEQYF.